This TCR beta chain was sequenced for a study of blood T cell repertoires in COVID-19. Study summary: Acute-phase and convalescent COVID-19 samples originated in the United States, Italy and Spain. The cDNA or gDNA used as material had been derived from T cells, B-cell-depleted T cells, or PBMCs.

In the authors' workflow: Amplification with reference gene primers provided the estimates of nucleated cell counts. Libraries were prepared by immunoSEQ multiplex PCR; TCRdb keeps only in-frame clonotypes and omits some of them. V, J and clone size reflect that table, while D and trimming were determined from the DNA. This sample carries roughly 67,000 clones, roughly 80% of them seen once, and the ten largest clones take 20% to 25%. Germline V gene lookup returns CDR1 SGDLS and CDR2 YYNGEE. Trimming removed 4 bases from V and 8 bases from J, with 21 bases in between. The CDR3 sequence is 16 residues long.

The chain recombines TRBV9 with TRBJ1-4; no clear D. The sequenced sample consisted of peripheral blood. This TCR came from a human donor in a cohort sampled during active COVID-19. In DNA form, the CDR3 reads TGTGCCAGCAGCCCCGCAGTAGGGCGGGTGGACGAAAAACTGTTTTTT. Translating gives CASSPAVGRVDEKLFF.